This entry lists 18 T cell receptor beta chains sequenced from one sample in a study of T cell responses to AZD1222 COVID-19 vaccine. The data were produced by immunoSEQ multiplex PCR, yet TCRdb's version contains in-frame clones alone and is incomplete. The data show 95,000 to 150,000 clones, roughly 87% seen once. This sample comprised peripheral blood, obtained on day 0 of AZD1222 vaccination. The receptors come from an adult in good health.

CDR3 sequence: CASSSRPNEKLFF. The CDR3 DNA follows: TGTGCCAGCAGCTCCCGCCCTAATGAAAAACTGTTTTTT. The chain recombines TRBV16 with TRBJ1-4; D gene ambiguous. Germline V CDR1 and CDR2: KGHSY, FQNENV. The CDR3 runs to 13 residues. The V gene lost 5 bases and the J gene lost 3 bases, with 7 bases spanning the gap.

This chain links TRBV6-5 with TRBJ2-7; D uncertain. Germline V lookup: CDR1 MNHEY, CDR2 SVGAGI. The CDR3 contains 13 residues. V shed 7 bases and J shed 4 bases, with 14 bases lying between them. CDR3 loop: CASKQGIFYEQYF. The CDR3 DNA sequence: TGTGCCAGCAAACAAGGGATTTTTTACGAGCAGTACTTC.

The chain has TRBV4-3 and TRBJ2-2; D is uncertain. Trimming took 2 bases from V and 3 from J, leaving 7 bases between them. Germline V gene lookup returns CDR1 LGHNA and CDR2 YSLEER. CDR3 length: 14 amino acids. The DNA of the CDR3 is TGCGCCAGCAGCCAACTTCTCTACACCGGGGAGCTGTTTTTT. Its translation is CASSQLLYTGELFF.

Concerning this clone itself: Additional DNA sequences in this sample encode the identical CDR3. The chain carries TRBV6-5 and TRBJ2-5; D might be TRBD1 (5 bases). Germline V CDR1 and CDR2: MNHEY, SVGAGI. V was pared by 7 bases and J by 1 base, with 10 bases between. This CDR3 comprises 13 residues. The CDR3 protein is CASTRDSQETQYF. As DNA, the CDR3 is TGTGCCAGCACACGAGACAGCCAAGAGACCCAGTACTTC.

The chain employs TRBV18 and TRBJ1-6; tentatively, D is TRBD1 (5 bases). CDR3 length: 15 amino acids. The germline gives CDR1 KGHSH, CDR2 LQKENI. V was pared by 3 bases and J by 3 bases, with 9 bases between. The chain's CDR3 is CASSPQTVYNSPLHF. Here the CDR3 DNA reads TGTGCCAGCTCACCCCAGACAGTCTATAATTCACCCCTCCACTTT.

The V call is TRBV12-3 or TRBV12-4, the J call TRBJ2-1, with 7 positions matching TRBD2. With 6 bases clipped from V and 10 bases from J, the junction kept 6 bases outside the gene matches. The CDR3 runs to 12 residues. The CDR3, as DNA: TGTGCCAGCAGCGGACTAGTGCGCGAGCAGTTCTTC. Translated: CASSGLVREQFF.

V and J are TRBV4-2 and TRBJ1-2, with 7 bases lining up with TRBD1. The CDR3 contains 16 residues. Losses at the gene ends were 2 bases for V and 5 bases for J; bases not matched to a gene: 11. The germline V gene encodes CDR1 LGHNA and CDR2 YNFKEQ. CDR3 region: CASSQTSPGQTYGYTF. Written as DNA, the CDR3 is TGTGCCAGCAGCCAAACAAGTCCGGGACAGACGTATGGCTACACCTTC.

The V and J genes are TRBV6-5 and TRBJ1-2; TRBD1 is a possible D gene (5 bases). CDR1 is MNHEY, CDR2 SVGAGI, per germline. The CDR3 runs 13 residues. V dropped 10 bases and J dropped 2 bases, with 14 bases sitting between them. The CDR3 DNA follows: TGTGCCACCGAACTTGGACAAAACTATGGCTACACCTTC. Protein sequence: CATELGQNYGYTF.

This chain links TRBV9 with TRBJ1-6; D is unresolved. Deletions cut 3 bases from V and 2 bases from J, with 0 bases between. CDR1 and CDR2 (germline): SGDLS, YYNGEE. This CDR3 contains 12 residues. CDR3 nucleotide sequence: TGTGCCAGCAGCGCCTATAATTCACCCCTCCACTTT. Protein product: CASSAYNSPLHF.

The V and J genes are TRBV7-2 and TRBJ2-3; 8 nucleotides agree with TRBD2. With 4 bases clipped from V and 2 bases from J, the junction kept 2 bases outside the gene matches. This CDR3 spans 14 amino acids. Germline V gene data show CDR1 as SGHTA and CDR2 as FQGNSA. CDR3 in amino acids: CASSYGLATDTQYF. CDR3 nucleotide sequence: TGTGCCAGCAGCTATGGACTAGCCACAGATACGCAGTATTTT.

This clone came up once. V is TRBV27 and J is TRBJ1-6; D uncertain. The V end was cut by 3 bases, the J end by 6 bases, with 9 bases between. The CDR3 has 14 residues. CDR1 and CDR2 from the germline V gene are MNHEY and SMNVEV (reference sequence). As DNA, the CDR3 is TGTGCCAGCAGTTTGGCAGGCCTTAATTCACCCCTCCACTTT. As protein: CASSLAGLNSPLHF.

V usage is TRBV6-2 or TRBV6-3 and J usage is TRBJ1-1; TRBD1 aligns across 9 bases. V was clipped by 6 bases and J by 1 base; unmatched bases: 9. The CDR3 totals 16 residues. The germline gives CDR1 MNHEY, CDR2 SVGEGT. The CDR3 region is CASSNPTGGRNTEAFF. The CDR3 DNA reads TGTGCCAGCAGCAACCCCACAGGGGGCCGGAACACTGAAGCTTTCTTT.

This clone was counted once. The chain combines TRBV27 with TRBJ2-7, with D hard to call. V lost 7 bases and J lost 0, with 16 bases in between. CDR3 length: 15 residues. Germline-derived CDR1 and CDR2 are MNHEY and SMNVEV (reference sequence). CDR3 DNA: TGTGCCAGCAAAGTGACTGACCGAAGCTCCTACGAGCAGTACTTC. It is translated as CASKVTDRSSYEQYF.

The rearrangement uses TRBV2 and TRBJ2-2; D unclear. There are 14 residues in the CDR3. Germline CDR1 and CDR2: SNHLY and FYNNEI. Trimming removed 6 bases at V and 3 bases at J, with 11 bases between. The CDR3: CASRATPYTGELFF. The DNA of the CDR3 is TGTGCCAGCAGGGCTACACCCTACACCGGGGAGCTGTTTTTT.

The V and J genes are TRBV4-2 and TRBJ2-1; 11 bases align to TRBD2. This CDR3 has 17 residues. Germline trimming cut 0 bases from V and 4 bases from J; bases unmatched to any gene: 5. Germline lookup yields CDR1 LGHNA and CDR2 YNFKEQ. This chain's CDR3 is CASSQDSGGVQYNEQFF. In DNA, the CDR3 is TGTGCCAGCAGCCAAGATAGCGGGGGGGTCCAGTACAATGAGCAGTTCTTC.

The rearrangement uses TRBV6-5 and TRBJ1-2; no clear D. The CDR3 contains 13 residues. Between the trimmed V and J ends, which lost 8 bases and 0 bases, there was a span of 10 bases. Germline CDR1 is MNHEY and CDR2 is SVGAGI. Here the CDR3 reads CASAPGANYGYTF. CDR3 coding DNA: TGTGCCAGCGCCCCCGGAGCTAACTATGGCTACACCTTC.

The sample holds a few counts of this clone. The sample has other DNA sequences that encode this CDR3 too. The chain couples TRBV6-2 or TRBV6-3 to TRBJ2-7; D call uncertain. Looked up from germline, CDR1 is MNHEY and CDR2 is SVGEGT. CDR3 length: 13 amino acids. Trimming left V 0 bases short and J 4 bases short, with 7 bases between. CDR3 in amino acids: CASSYSRTYEQYF. The CDR3 DNA sequence: TGTGCCAGCAGTTACTCCCGGACGTACGAGCAGTACTTC.

V is TRBV7-9 and J is TRBJ1-2, with a possible D match to TRBD1 (5 bases). The germline V gene encodes CDR1 SEHNR and CDR2 FQNEAQ (reference sequence). V gave up 0 bases and J gave up 8 bases, with 16 bases separating them. The CDR3 is 15 residues long. CDR3 nucleotides: TGTGCCAGCAGCTTAGCGCTCTTCAGGGTGGACGGCTACACCTTC. This sequence encodes CASSLALFRVDGYTF.